This T cell receptor beta chain was recovered during a study of blood T cell repertoires in COVID-19. At the level of the study: The analysed material was cDNA or gDNA that came from T cells, B-cell-depleted T cells, or PBMCs.

Note on this clone: Other nucleotide sequences in the sample specify the same CDR3.

Germline V gene lookup returns CDR1 SGHNT and CDR2 YYREEE (reference sequence). J gave up 3 bases and V 3 bases, and 2 bases lay outside the gene matches. The CDR3 sequence is 15 residues long. The Seattle patients joined while their infection was active and were tracked longitudinally afterward. In the authors' methods: Amplification with reference gene primers provided the estimates of nucleated cell counts. Only in-frame clones appear in the TCRdb table, and some are missing; sequencing was by immunoSEQ multiplex PCR. V, J and clone size were drawn from that table, and D and trimming were deduced from the DNA. The repertoire has about 350,000 clones, 86% of them found once; the top ten carry 7.1%.

The chain recombines TRBV5-4 with TRBJ2-2; 10 positions match TRBD1. The TCR originated in a woman aged 60-75 years with COVID-19, enrolled during active disease. The sequencing input was peripheral blood. CDR3 amino acids: CASSSGTGDTGELFF. In nucleotides, the CDR3 is TGTGCCAGCAGCTCCGGGACAGGGGACACCGGGGAGCTGTTTTTT.